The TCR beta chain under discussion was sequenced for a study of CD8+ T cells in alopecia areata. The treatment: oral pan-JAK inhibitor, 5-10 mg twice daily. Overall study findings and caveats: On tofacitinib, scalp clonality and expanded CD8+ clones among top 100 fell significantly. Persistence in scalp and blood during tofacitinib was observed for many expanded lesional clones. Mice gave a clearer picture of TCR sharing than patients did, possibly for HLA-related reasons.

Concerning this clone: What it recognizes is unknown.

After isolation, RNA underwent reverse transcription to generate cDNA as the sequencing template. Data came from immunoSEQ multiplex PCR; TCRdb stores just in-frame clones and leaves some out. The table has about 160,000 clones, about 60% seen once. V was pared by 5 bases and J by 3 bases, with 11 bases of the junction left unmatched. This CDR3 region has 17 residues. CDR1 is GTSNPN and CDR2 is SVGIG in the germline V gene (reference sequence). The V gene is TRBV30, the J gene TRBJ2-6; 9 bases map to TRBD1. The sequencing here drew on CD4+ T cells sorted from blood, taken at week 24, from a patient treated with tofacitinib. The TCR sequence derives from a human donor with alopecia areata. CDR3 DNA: TGTGCCTGGGCTTACCCGGGACAGGGATTTGGGGCCAACGTCCTGACTTTC. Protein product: CAWAYPGQGFGANVLTF.